The 5 T cell receptor beta chains listed next were all sequenced from one sample in a study of CXCR3-negative and CXCR3-positive naive CD8 T cells. 5' RACE that incorporated UMI labels was used to prepare the TRB cDNA libraries. TCRdb re-called the 5' RACE reads, yielding one record per CDR3 amino acid sequence without DNA. In all, the sample yields around 81,000 distinct CDR3 sequences. The source material was naive CXCR3- CD8+ T cells from blood. Stated subset: CD45RO-CCR7+CD27+CD95- naive CD8+ T cells lacking CXCR3 (TNR3-). These receptors all stem from a human donor in good health. Some clones in this sample may be carry-over from other donors' samples.

The chain carries TRBV29-1 and TRBJ2-5; TCRdb picks TRBD2, but there is no DNA to check that call. Germline CDR1 SQVTM, CDR2 ANQGSEA. This CDR3 has 11 residues. The CDR3 region is CSVLLDLSQYF.

The rearrangement joins TRBV7-8 to TRBJ1-3; TCRdb's D call, TRBD1, is unchecked because there is no DNA. CDR1 and CDR2 from the germline V gene are SGHVS and FQNEAQ. There are 17 residues in the CDR3. CDR3: CASSWAGTGYSGNTIYF. Drawing the rest from reference TRBV7-8 and TRBJ1-3, the complete variable domain is GAGVSQSPRYKVAKRGQDVALRCDPISGHVSLFWYQQALGQGPEFLTYFQNEAQLDKSGLPSDRFFAERPEGSVSTLKIQRTQQEDSAVYLCASSWAGTGYSGNTIYFGEGSWLTVV.

V and J are TRBV3-1 and TRBJ2-2; the TCRdb call, TRBD2, lacks DNA for checking. This CDR3 contains 17 residues. Germline V lookup: CDR1 LGHDT, CDR2 YNNKEL (reference sequence). CDR3 protein: CASSQPGLAGGTGELFF.

J is TRBJ2-5 and V is TRBV10-3; TCRdb lists TRBD2, though no DNA is available to test this call. Germline-derived CDR1 and CDR2 are ENHRY and SYGVKD. The CDR3 covers 18 residues. This CDR3 is CAISESLGLAGPQETQYF.

The chain joins TRBV29-1 to TRBJ1-4; TCRdb picks TRBD1, but there is no DNA to check that call. Germline CDR1 SQVTM, CDR2 ANQGSEA. The CDR3 has 15 residues. The chain's CDR3 is CSVEMVGQGEEKLFF.